The 19 T cell receptor beta chains presented below share a single source sample, sequenced in a study of blood T cell repertoires in COVID-19 (dated by TCRdb to 2020 to 2022). Libraries were built with the immunoSEQ multiplex PCR assay. TCRdb carries this immuneACCESS record with in-frame sequences only. Its versions omit some clonotypes, under half of them owing to an unresolved V gene in the studies checked, with the rest unexplained. The sample table lists some 67,000 clones, roughly 87% of them with a count of one. Roughly 18% of the sample is held by the ten biggest clonotypes. Material for sequencing was peripheral blood. These receptors originate from a woman older than 75 with acute or convalescent COVID-19.

This clone was detected once. J is TRBJ1-2 and V is TRBV28; D gene ambiguous. The V end was cut by 4 bases, the J end by 4 bases, with 4 bases between. CDR1 MDHEN and CDR2 SYDVKM come from the germline V gene. The CDR3 has 11 residues. The CDR3 sequence is CASSYFYGYTF. In DNA form, the CDR3 reads TGTGCCAGCAGTTACTTCTATGGCTACACCTTC.

V usage is TRBV7-9 and J usage is TRBJ1-1, with TRBD1 identical over 7 bases. V trimming: 4 bases; J trimming: 10 bases; junction bases outside the gene matches: 15. The CDR3 has 15 residues. Per the germline V gene, CDR1 is SEHNR and CDR2 is FQNEAQ (reference sequence). The DNA for the CDR3 is TGTGCCAGCAGCTCGGCGGGACAGAAGCAAAGGGGAGCTTTCTTT. It yields the protein CASSSAGQKQRGAFF.

V is TRBV27 and J is TRBJ1-1; D is unresolved. The CDR3 extends over 14 amino acids. The V end was cut by 7 bases, the J end by 1 base, with 13 bases between. CDR1 is MNHEY, CDR2 SMNVEV, per germline (reference sequence). The CDR3 is CASKYTRANTEAFF. CDR3 bases: TGTGCCAGCAAATATACCCGAGCGAACACTGAAGCTTTCTTT.

The rearrangement uses TRBV9 and TRBJ1-5; D unclear. V was clipped by 4 bases and J by 0 bases, with 14 bases between them. CDR3 length: 16 amino acids. The V gene's germline CDR1 is SGDLS and CDR2 YYNGEE. CDR3 amino acids: CASSTHTPHSNQPQHF. The DNA for the CDR3 is TGTGCCAGCAGCACCCACACCCCTCATAGCAATCAGCCCCAGCATTTT.

The rearrangement uses TRBV19 and TRBJ2-5; 12 bases are a match to TRBD2. Trimming removed 3 bases from V and 2 bases from J; junction bases left unmatched: 10. Germline V CDR1 and CDR2: LNHDA, SQIVND (reference sequence). The CDR3 has 18 amino acids. The CDR3 reads CASSMVLAGGPEQETQYF. CDR3 bases: TGTGCCAGTAGTATGGTGCTAGCGGGGGGGCCTGAACAAGAGACCCAGTACTTC.

This chain links TRBV7-3 with TRBJ2-3; the D is unclear. Germline CDR1 is SGHTA and CDR2 is FQGTGA. The CDR3 sequence is 13 residues long. Trimming removed 4 bases from V and 5 bases from J, with 10 bases in between. In nucleotides, the CDR3 is TGTGCCAGCAGCTCTGATGCCGGAGATACGCAGTATTTT. It translates to CASSSDAGDTQYF.

J is TRBJ1-2 and V is TRBV24-1; D is uncertain. Germline V CDR1 and CDR2: KGHDR, SFDVKD. The CDR3 contains 14 residues. Deletions cut 3 bases from V and 8 bases from J, with 15 bases between. CDR3 amino acids: CATSDNRSPAGYTF. CDR3 sequence (DNA): TGTGCCACCAGTGATAACCGGTCCCCCGCCGGCTACACCTTC.

The CDR3 coding sequence is TGTGCCAGCAGGCGCGCAGGGGGTCCCAACTATGGCTACACCTTC. It yields the protein CASRRAGGPNYGYTF. The gene calls are TRBV6-4 and TRBJ1-2; 7 nucleotides line up with TRBD1. J was trimmed by 2 bases and V by 6 bases; bases with no gene match: 9. Looked up from germline, CDR1 is MRHNA and CDR2 is SNTAGT. This CDR3 region has 15 residues.

This clone was recorded many times. The rearrangement joins TRBV29-1 to TRBJ1-1, with 9 bases aligning to TRBD1. The CDR3 has 18 amino acids. Unmatched junction bases numbered 12, after V lost 0 bases and J lost 1 base. Germline-derived CDR1 and CDR2 are SQVTM and ANQGSEA. The CDR3 DNA follows: TGCAGCGTTGAAGAGTTTATCCGGGACAGGGTTCCGAACACTGAAGCTTTCTTT. Translating gives CSVEEFIRDRVPNTEAFF.

V gene TRBV18 combines with J gene TRBJ1-5; 10 bases line up with TRBD1. V lost 4 bases, J lost 3 bases, and 6 bases stayed unmatched. CDR1 and CDR2 (germline): KGHSH, LQKENI. The CDR3 is 16 residues long. Here the CDR3 DNA reads TGTGCCAGCTCACAAGGACAGGGGGGTCTCAATCAGCCCCAGCATTTT. It codes for CASSQGQGGLNQPQHF.

The chain joins TRBV18 to TRBJ2-3; D is possibly TRBD1 (5 bases). CDR3 size: 14 residues. Germline V gene lookup returns CDR1 KGHSH and CDR2 LQKENI. V lost 6 bases and J lost 4, with 14 bases in between. The CDR3 bases are TGTGCCAGCTCCCCCAGCAGGGCGTCAGATACGCAGTATTTT. As protein: CASSPSRASDTQYF.

This clone occurred once. The CDR3 sequence is CASRSGGWDTEAFF. In nucleotides, the CDR3 is TGTGCCAGCAGGTCGGGGGGATGGGACACTGAAGCTTTCTTT. The chain carries TRBV2 and TRBJ1-1; a possible D gene is TRBD1 (5 bases). The CDR3 is made up of 14 amino acids. V lost 6 bases and J lost 3, with 14 bases in between. Per the germline V gene, CDR1 is SNHLY and CDR2 is FYNNEI.

The V call is TRBV19, the J call TRBJ2-2, with 11 bases fitting TRBD1. The CDR3 is 15 residues long. CDR1 is LNHDA and CDR2 is SQIVND in the germline V gene (reference sequence). Trimming took 7 bases from V and 4 from J; bases not matched to a gene: 5. CDR3 nucleotide sequence: TGTGCCAGTACCTGGACAGGGGGCATCACCGGGGAGCTGTTTTTT. Amino acid sequence: CASTWTGGITGELFF.

The rearrangement uses TRBV5-4 and TRBJ2-5, with 7 positions matching TRBD1. The J segment lost 5 bases and the V segment lost 0 bases, leaving 4 bases of the junction unmatched. The CDR3 spans 14 residues. Germline-derived CDR1 and CDR2 are SGHNT and YYREEE (reference sequence). The CDR3 loop is CASSLGQGRETQYF. The CDR3 DNA follows: TGTGCCAGCAGCTTGGGACAGGGTAGGGAGACCCAGTACTTC.

In nucleotides, the CDR3 is TGTGCCAGCTCACTGACAGGACTCTACGAGCAGTACTTC. Its protein product is CASSLTGLYEQYF. V usage is TRBV18 and J usage is TRBJ2-7; D perhaps matches TRBD1 (6 bases). Germline CDR1 and CDR2: KGHSH and LQKENI. This CDR3 is 13 amino acids long. The ends were cut back, 4 bases at V and 3 bases at J, with 10 bases in the middle.

The chain has TRBV28 and TRBJ1-4; possible D gene TRBD1, 5 bases. Germline V gives CDR1 MDHEN, CDR2 SYDVKM. The germline V and J ends were trimmed by 8 bases and 6 bases, with 10 bases remaining between them. This CDR3 has 12 residues. Here the CDR3 DNA reads TGTGCCAGCGGAGGGGTCGATGAAAAACTGTTTTTT. It translates to CASGGVDEKLFF.

The J gene is TRBJ2-5, the V gene TRBV7-2; TRBD2 agrees at 9 bases. V shed 4 bases, J shed 5 bases, and the junction held 8 bases outside the gene matches. Germline V gene data show CDR1 as SGHTA and CDR2 as FQGNSA. This CDR3 region has 15 residues. CDR3 DNA: TGTGCCAGCAGCTACAATAGCGGGAGCTGGGAGACCCAGTACTTC. This gives the protein CASSYNSGSWETQYF.

Points on this clone: This sample includes further DNA sequences coding for the same CDR3. The chain combines TRBV9 with TRBJ2-1, with TRBD2 matching over 9 bases. The V segment lost 0 bases and the J segment 5 bases; nucleotides outside the gene matches: 6. The CDR3 consists of 16 residues. Looked up from germline, CDR1 is SGDLS and CDR2 is YYNGEE. This CDR3 is CASSVGGLAGNNEQFF. As DNA, the CDR3 is TGTGCCAGCAGCGTAGGTGGTCTAGCGGGGAACAATGAGCAGTTCTTC.

The V gene is TRBV4-3, the J gene TRBJ1-3; maybe TRBD1 (5 bases). Trimming left V 6 bases short and J 2 bases short, with 14 bases between. CDR3 length: 15 amino acids. Germline values: CDR1 LGHNA, CDR2 YSLEER. The CDR3 coding sequence is TGCGCCAGCAGACCGAACCTGGGGCCTGGAAACACCATATATTTT. The encoded protein is CASRPNLGPGNTIYF.